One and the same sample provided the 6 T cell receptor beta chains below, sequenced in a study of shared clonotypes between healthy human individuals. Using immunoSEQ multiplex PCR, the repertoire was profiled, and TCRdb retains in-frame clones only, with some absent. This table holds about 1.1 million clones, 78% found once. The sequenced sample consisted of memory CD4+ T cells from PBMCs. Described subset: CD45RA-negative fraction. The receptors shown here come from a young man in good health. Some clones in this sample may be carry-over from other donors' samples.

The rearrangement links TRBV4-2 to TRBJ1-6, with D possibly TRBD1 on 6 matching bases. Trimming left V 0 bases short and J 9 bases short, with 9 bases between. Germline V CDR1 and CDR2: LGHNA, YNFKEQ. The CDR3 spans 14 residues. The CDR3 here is CASSQDRGSSPLHF. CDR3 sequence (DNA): TGTGCCAGCAGCCAAGACAGGGGAAGTTCACCCCTCCACTTT.

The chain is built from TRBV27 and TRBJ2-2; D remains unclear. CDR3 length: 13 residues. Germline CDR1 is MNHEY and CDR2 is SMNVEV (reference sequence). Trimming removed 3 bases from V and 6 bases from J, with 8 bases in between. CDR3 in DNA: TGTGCCAGCAGTTTCATGACGGCCGGGGAGCTGTTTTTT. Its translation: CASSFMTAGELFF.

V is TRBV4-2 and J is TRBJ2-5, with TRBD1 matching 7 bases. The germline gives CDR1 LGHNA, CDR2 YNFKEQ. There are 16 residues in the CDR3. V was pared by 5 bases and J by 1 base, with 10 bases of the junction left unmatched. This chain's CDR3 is CASSRGRTRGQETQYF. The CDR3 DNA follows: TGTGCCAGCAGCAGGGGGCGGACTCGTGGCCAAGAGACCCAGTACTTC.

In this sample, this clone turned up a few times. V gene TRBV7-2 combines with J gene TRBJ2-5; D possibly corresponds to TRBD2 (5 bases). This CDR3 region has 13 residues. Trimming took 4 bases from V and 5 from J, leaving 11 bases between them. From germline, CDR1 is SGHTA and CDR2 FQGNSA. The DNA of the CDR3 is TGTGCCAGCAGCTATGGGAGTGGGGAGACCCAGTACTTC. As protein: CASSYGSGETQYF. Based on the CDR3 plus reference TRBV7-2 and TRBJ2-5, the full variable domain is GAGVSQSPSNKVTEKGKDVELRCDPISGHTALYWYRQSLGQGLEFLIYFQGNSAPDKSGLPSDRFSAERTGGSVSTLTIQRTQQEDSAVYLCASSYGSGETQYFGPGTRLLVL.

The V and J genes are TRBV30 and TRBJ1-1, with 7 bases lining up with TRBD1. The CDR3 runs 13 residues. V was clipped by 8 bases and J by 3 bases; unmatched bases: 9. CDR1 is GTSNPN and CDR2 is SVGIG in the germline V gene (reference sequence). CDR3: CAGGAGGYTEAFF. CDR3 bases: TGTGCCGGGGGGGCAGGGGGATACACTGAAGCTTTCTTT.

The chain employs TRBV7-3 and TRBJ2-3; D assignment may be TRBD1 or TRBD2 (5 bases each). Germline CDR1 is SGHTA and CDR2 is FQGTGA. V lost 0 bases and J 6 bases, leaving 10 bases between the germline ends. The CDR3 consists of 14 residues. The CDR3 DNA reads TGTGCCAGCAGCTTAACCGGGGCAGGGGATACGCAGTATTTT. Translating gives CASSLTGAGDTQYF.